The T cell receptor beta chain under discussion was sequenced for a study of T cell changes during pregnancy in multiple sclerosis. TCRdb keeps only in-frame clones here, not all; method: immunoSEQ multiplex PCR. The sample lists 65,000 to 85,000 clones, approximately 91% seen once, with 1.4% in the top ten. This receptor was obtained from a female donor with multiple sclerosis, enrolled in a pregnancy study. The sample here was peripheral blood, taken in the third trimester of pregnancy.

The CDR3 DNA sequence: TGTGCCAGCTCACCGCCCGGGACAGGGGGTGGTGGCTACACCTTC. As protein: CASSPPGTGGGGYTF. The chain couples TRBV18 to TRBJ1-2, with TRBD1 matching 11 bases. J lost 7 bases, V lost 3 bases, and 7 bases had no gene match. Germline CDR1 KGHSH, CDR2 LQKENI. There are 15 residues in the CDR3.